A single sample gave rise to the 26 T cell receptor beta chains below, sequenced in a study of patients and donors after allogeneic stem cell transplantation. Each CDR3 protein is one row after TCRdb ran MiXCR on the RT-PCR reads. The table lists 90,000 to 130,000 distinct CDR3 sequences, around 33% of them singletons. Sequencing used blood, either unsorted or a sorted T cell fraction (not recorded which). These receptors were collected from a human donor who was either an allogeneic HSCT recipient or a stem cell or donor lymphocyte infusion donor (not recorded which). It is not recorded whose cells these are; they may come from a transplant donor.

The chain carries TRBV10-3 and TRBJ2-3, with 10 positions matching TRBD2. J gave up 2 bases and V 6 bases, and 8 bases lay outside the gene matches. Per the germline V gene, CDR1 is ENHRY and CDR2 is SYGVKD. This CDR3 region has 16 residues. CDR3 sequence: CAIRPGLAEYTDTQYF. Written as DNA, the CDR3 is TGTGCCATCAGACCAGGACTAGCGGAGTACACAGATACGCAGTATTTT.

The J gene is TRBJ2-1, the V gene TRBV24-1; D is unresolved. Looked up from germline, CDR1 is KGHDR and CDR2 is SFDVKD. The length of the CDR3 is 11 residues. The V end lost 4 bases, the J end lost 3 bases, and 0 bases lay between the germline ends. CDR3 sequence: CATSDYNEQFF. The CDR3 DNA sequence: TGTGCCACCAGTGACTACAATGAGCAGTTCTTC.

The rearrangement joins TRBV5-1 to TRBJ1-1; D is unclear. Germline-derived CDR1 and CDR2 are SGHRS and YFSETQ. This CDR3 is built from 12 residues. V dropped 3 bases and J dropped 4 bases, with 7 bases sitting between them. Here the CDR3 reads CASSSPSTEAFF. In DNA form, the CDR3 reads TGCGCCAGCAGCTCCCCTTCCACTGAAGCTTTCTTT. Full variable domain (missing parts from reference TRBV5-1 and TRBJ1-1): KAGVTQTPRYLIKTRGQQVTLSCSPISGHRSVSWYQQTPGQGLQFLFEYFSETQRNKGNFPGRFSGRQFSNSRSEMNVSTLELGDSALYLCASSSPSTEAFFGQGTRLTVV.

The CDR3 DNA sequence: TGTGCCACCAGTGATTTGGGGCAGGCTAAGGAAGAGACCCAGTACTTC. Residues: CATSDLGQAKEETQYF. This chain links TRBV24-1 with TRBJ2-5; D call uncertain. Trimming pared 0 bases from V and 3 bases from J, leaving 13 bases between. CDR1 and CDR2 from the germline V gene are KGHDR and SFDVKD. The CDR3 consists of 16 residues.

This clonotype turned up a few times. The chain joins TRBV27 to TRBJ1-6; possibly TRBD1 for D (5 bases). This CDR3 region has 14 residues. Germline V gene sequence: CDR1 MNHEY, CDR2 SMNVEV (reference sequence). Trimming left V 6 bases short and J 6 bases short, with 12 bases between. The CDR3 protein is CASSQQASNSPLHF. The CDR3 DNA reads as TGTGCCAGCAGCCAACAGGCGTCTAATTCACCCCTCCACTTT.

V usage is TRBV4-3 and J usage is TRBJ2-2; D possibly corresponds to TRBD1 (5 bases). V was cut by 2 bases and J by 3 bases, with 10 bases left in between. Germline V gene data show CDR1 as LGHNA and CDR2 as YSLEER. The CDR3 sequence is 15 residues long. CDR3: CASSQSDRDTGELFF. The CDR3 region has the DNA TGCGCCAGCAGCCAAAGTGACAGAGACACCGGGGAGCTGTTTTTT.

The chain combines TRBV6-5 with TRBJ1-2; 7 bases match TRBD1. The junction had 4 bases not matched to a gene; V was cut back by 0 bases and J by 3 bases. Germline lookup yields CDR1 MNHEY and CDR2 SVGAGI. There are 15 residues in the CDR3. Here the CDR3 DNA reads TGTGCCAGCAGTTACTCGGGACAGCGATACTATGGCTACACCTTC. It is translated as CASSYSGQRYYGYTF.

The chain joins TRBV20-1 to TRBJ2-1; D unclear. Germline loops: CDR1 DFQATT, CDR2 SNEGSKA (reference sequence). V shed 5 bases and J shed 13 bases, with 9 bases lying between them. The CDR3 consists of 9 residues. CDR3 residues: CSAHRYQFF. The CDR3 DNA reads as TGCAGTGCTCATCGGTACCAGTTCTTC.

The chain combines TRBV29-1 with TRBJ1-1; possible D gene TRBD1, 5 bases. V was clipped by 4 bases and J by 8 bases, with 17 bases between them. Germline V CDR1 and CDR2: SQVTM, ANQGSEA. This CDR3 has 13 residues. This chain's CDR3 is CSVAGEWKAEAFF. The CDR3 DNA reads TGCAGCGTTGCGGGGGAGTGGAAGGCGGAAGCTTTCTTT.

The chain combines TRBV6-5 with TRBJ2-2, with 8 positions matching TRBD2. The CDR3 contains 18 residues. The V gene end was trimmed by 2 bases and the J gene end by 4 bases; junction bases not matched to a gene: 12. Germline values: CDR1 MNHEY, CDR2 SVGAGI. For the CDR3, the DNA is TGTGCCAGCAGTTACCTCACAATTAGCGGGACACTCACCGGGGAGCTGTTTTTT. It specifies CASSYLTISGTLTGELFF.

This clonotype has a handful of counts. The chain has TRBV4-3 and TRBJ2-1; 9 nucleotides match TRBD2. CDR3 length: 12 residues. J gave up 13 bases and V 3 bases, and 4 bases lay outside the gene matches. Germline assignment: CDR1 LGHNA and CDR2 YSLEER. This chain's CDR3 is CASSQAGTSQFF. CDR3 bases: TGCGCCAGCAGCCAGGCCGGGACTAGCCAGTTCTTC.

Only a few counts were recorded for this clonotype. The chain has TRBV20-1 and TRBJ1-6; D is undetermined. The CDR3 is 16 residues long. From germline, CDR1 is DFQATT and CDR2 SNEGSKA (reference sequence). V was shortened by 3 bases and J by 0 bases, with 12 bases between the two germline ends. Here the CDR3 reads CSASSGLSSYNSPLHF. The CDR3 bases are TGCAGTGCTAGCTCAGGCTTGAGCTCCTATAATTCACCCCTCCACTTT.

In this sample, this clonotype turned up a few times. In DNA form, the CDR3 reads TGTGCCAGCAGTTTATTTGGGGGCTCCTATAATTCACCCCTCCACTTT. It specifies CASSLFGGSYNSPLHF. The V and J genes are TRBV27 and TRBJ1-6, with a possible D match to TRBD1 (5 bases). The germline gives CDR1 MNHEY, CDR2 SMNVEV (reference sequence). V gave up 1 base and J gave up 0 bases, with 7 bases separating them. The CDR3 consists of 16 residues.

The chain couples TRBV7-8 to TRBJ2-1; 9 bases align to TRBD1. This CDR3 comprises 15 residues. Germline V lookup: CDR1 SGHVS, CDR2 FQNEAQ. V shed 4 bases, J shed 7 bases, and the junction held 8 bases outside the gene matches. DNA of the CDR3: TGTGCCAGCAGCTCCGAGGACAGGGGTAGAAATGAGCAGTTCTTC. The encoded protein is CASSSEDRGRNEQFF.

This clonotype was observed a few times. The chain couples TRBV4-3 to TRBJ2-4, with D perhaps matching TRBD2 (5 bases). The germline V gene encodes CDR1 LGHNA and CDR2 YSLEER. This CDR3 has 16 residues. V was pared by 2 bases and J by 0 bases, with 11 bases between. Here the CDR3 DNA reads TGCGCCAGCAGCCAATCCATAGCGCTAGCCAAAAACATTCAGTACTTC. Amino acid sequence: CASSQSIALAKNIQYF.

This clonotype was detected many times. The chain is built from TRBV5-1 and TRBJ1-2, with D uncertain. Trimming removed 2 bases from V and 6 bases from J, with 11 bases in between. The CDR3 consists of 13 residues. Per germline, CDR1 SGHRS and CDR2 YFSETQ. The CDR3 DNA is TGCGCCAGCAGCTTTTGGGTCGGCCATGGCTACACCTTC. This sequence encodes CASSFWVGHGYTF.

The genes are TRBV7-9 and TRBJ1-4; perhaps TRBD1 as D (6 bases). Germline V gives CDR1 SEHNR, CDR2 FQNEAQ (reference sequence). V lost 1 base to trimming and J lost 4 bases, with 16 bases between them. This CDR3 is built from 17 residues. The CDR3 is CASSLDGSTGFNEKLFF. Here the CDR3 DNA reads TGTGCCAGCAGCTTAGATGGAAGTACAGGGTTTAATGAAAAACTGTTTTTT. The full variable domain, rest sourced from reference TRBV7-9 and TRBJ1-4, is DTGVSQNPRHKITKRGQNVTFRCDPISEHNRLYWYRQTLGQGPEFLTYFQNEAQLEKSRLLSDRFSAERPKGSFSTLEIQRTEQGDSAMYLCASSLDGSTGFNEKLFFGSGTQLSVL.

The chain combines TRBV12-3 or TRBV12-4 with TRBJ1-2; no clear D gene. V dropped 5 bases and J dropped 1 base, with 8 bases sitting between them. The CDR3 loop spans 13 amino acids. Written as DNA, the CDR3 is TGTGCCAGCAGTCTCAGGAATAACTATGGCTACACCTTC. It translates to CASSLRNNYGYTF.

The rearrangement joins TRBV7-2 to TRBJ2-1; D call uncertain. The V gene lost 2 bases and the J gene lost 0 bases, with 11 bases spanning the gap. CDR3 length: 16 amino acids. Germline V gene sequence: CDR1 SGHTA, CDR2 FQGNSA. CDR3 loop: CASSLRSDLSYNEQFF. CDR3 coding DNA: TGTGCCAGCAGCTTAAGGAGCGACCTCTCCTACAATGAGCAGTTCTTC.

The chain links TRBV12-3 or TRBV12-4 to TRBJ1-1; the match to TRBD1 covers 9 bases. V lost 6 bases, J lost 4 bases, and 9 bases stayed unmatched. The CDR3 has 15 residues. The CDR3 DNA reads TGTGCCAGCAGCCCAGCCGGGACAGGGCTCACTGAAGCTTTCTTT. Translated: CASSPAGTGLTEAFF.

The chain links TRBV7-9 to TRBJ2-7; maybe TRBD2 (6 bases). The CDR3 covers 13 residues. CDR1 is SEHNR, CDR2 FQNEAQ, per germline (reference sequence). The V end lost 4 bases, the J end lost 6 bases, and 13 bases lay between the germline ends. CDR3 sequence reads: CASSWRERSEQYF. CDR3 coding DNA: TGTGCCAGCAGCTGGAGGGAGAGGAGCGAGCAGTACTTC.

The CDR3 loop is CASSYSDRVYEQYF. Here the CDR3 DNA reads TGTGCCAGCAGTTACTCGGATAGGGTCTACGAGCAGTACTTC. The chain links TRBV6-5 to TRBJ2-7; D is undetermined. This CDR3 comprises 14 residues. CDR1 MNHEY and CDR2 SVGAGI come from the germline V gene. V was shortened by 0 bases and J by 3 bases, with 9 bases between the two germline ends.

The sample holds a few counts of this clonotype. The rearrangement uses TRBV20-1 and TRBJ2-7; D perhaps matches TRBD1 (6 bases). The V end lost 3 bases, the J end lost 5 bases, and 11 bases lay between the germline ends. This CDR3 has 12 amino acids. Per germline, CDR1 DFQATT and CDR2 SNEGSKA (reference sequence). CDR3 DNA sequence: TGCAGTGCTAGTGGGGGCTATGACGAGCAGTACTTC. It yields the protein CSASGGYDEQYF.

This clonotype was seen a few times. V usage is TRBV3-1 and J usage is TRBJ1-2; D may be TRBD1 (6 bases). Trimming removed 4 bases at V and 2 bases at J, with 14 bases between. CDR1 is LGHDT and CDR2 is YNNKEL in the germline V gene (reference sequence). The CDR3 runs to 15 residues. CDR3 coding DNA: TGTGCCAGCAGCCTAGGACAGAGGGGCAACTATGGCTACACCTTC. This encodes CASSLGQRGNYGYTF. Using reference TRBV3-1 and TRBJ1-2 for the parts outside the CDR3, the full variable domain is DTAVSQTPKYLVTQMGNDKSIKCEQNLGHDTMYWYKQDSKKFLKIMFSYNNKELIINETVPNRFSPKSPDKAHLNLHINSLELGDSAVYFCASSLGQRGNYGYTFGSGTRLTVV.

The chain has TRBV4-3 and TRBJ1-5; D perhaps matches TRBD1 (6 bases). The CDR3 extends over 13 amino acids. The V gene lost 2 bases and the J gene lost 9 bases, with 11 bases spanning the gap. Germline V gene data show CDR1 as LGHNA and CDR2 as YSLEER. The chain's CDR3 is CASSQKGETPQHF. The CDR3 coding sequence is TGCGCCAGCAGCCAAAAGGGGGAGACGCCCCAGCATTTT.

The CDR3 DNA sequence: TGCGCCAGCAGCTTACCGCCGGGACTAGCGGGGTACAATGAGCAGTTCTTC. Residues: CASSLPPGLAGYNEQFF. This chain links TRBV5-1 with TRBJ2-1, with 13 bases fitting TRBD2. CDR1 SGHRS and CDR2 YFSETQ come from the germline V gene. V dropped 2 bases and J dropped 4; count of bases not matched to a gene: 6. CDR3 length: 17 amino acids.